This TCR beta chain was found in a study of blood T cell repertoires in COVID-19. Profiling relied on immunoSEQ multiplex PCR, and the TCRdb table lists in-frame clones only, not all of them. The table shows around 140,000 clones, with around 87% occurring only once. This clone came up once. The CDR3 runs to 16 residues. CDR1 and CDR2 (germline): LNHDA, SQIVND (reference sequence). Trimming shortened V by 1 base and J by 1 base, and 11 bases separated the two germline ends. All enrollees were roughly 18 to 100 years old and from fewer than 25 US areas. Input material: PBMCs or T cells enriched from blood (not recorded which). J is TRBJ1-5 and V is TRBV19; weak D call: TRBD1 (5 bases). This receptor was taken from a man in his 60s who had recovered from COVID-19. In DNA, the CDR3 is TGTGCCAGTAGTATAGCAAGGTGGGGCAGCAATCAGCCCCAGCATTTT. This codes for CASSIARWGSNQPQHF. The full variable domain, with the rest looked up from reference TRBV19 and TRBJ1-5, is DGGITQSPKYLFRKEGQNVTLSCEQNLNHDAMYWYRQDPGQGLRLIYYSQIVNDFQKGDIAEGYSVSREKKESFPLTVTSAQKNPTAFYLCASSIARWGSNQPQHFGDGTRLSIL.